The present T cell receptor (beta chain) was sequenced within a study of blood T cell repertoires in COVID-19. Study as a whole: Spain, Italy and the United States supplied samples that represented acute and convalescent COVID-19. The cDNA or gDNA used as material had been derived from T cells, B-cell-depleted T cells, or PBMCs.

Authors' methods: Cell counts per sample came from amplifying reference gene primers. The assay was immunoSEQ multiplex PCR, and TCRdb's table has in-frame clones only and misses some. V, J and clone size are taken as reported in that table, and D and trimming were inferred from the DNA itself. The sample consists of about 300,000 clones, around four fifths of them appearing once. This clone was detected only a few times. CDR3 size: 14 residues. Germline values: CDR1 SGDLS, CDR2 YYNGEE. The V end lost 0 bases, the J end lost 7 bases, and 13 bases lay between the germline ends. V and J are TRBV9 and TRBJ1-1; the D gene is possibly TRBD1 (6 bases). The specimen sequenced was peripheral blood. This TCR came from a woman between 50 and 59 years old with acute or convalescent COVID-19. CDR3 bases: TGTGCCAGCAGCGTAGAGGTCAGGGGTGGTGAAGCTTTCTTT. As protein: CASSVEVRGGEAFF.